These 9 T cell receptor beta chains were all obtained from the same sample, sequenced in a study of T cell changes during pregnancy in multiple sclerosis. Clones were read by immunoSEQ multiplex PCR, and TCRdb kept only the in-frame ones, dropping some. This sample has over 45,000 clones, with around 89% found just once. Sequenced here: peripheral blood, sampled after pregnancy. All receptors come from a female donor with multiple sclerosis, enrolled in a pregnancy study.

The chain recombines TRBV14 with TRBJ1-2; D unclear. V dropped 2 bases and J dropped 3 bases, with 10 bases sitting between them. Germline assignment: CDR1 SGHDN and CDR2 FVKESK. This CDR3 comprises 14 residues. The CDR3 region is CASSQSGPYYGYTF. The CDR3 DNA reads TGTGCCAGCAGCCAATCAGGTCCATACTATGGCTACACCTTC.

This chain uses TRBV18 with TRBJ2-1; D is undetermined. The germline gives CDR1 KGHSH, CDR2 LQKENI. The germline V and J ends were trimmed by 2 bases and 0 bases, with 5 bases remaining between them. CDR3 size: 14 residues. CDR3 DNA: TGTGCCAGCTCACCAACAGCCTCCTACAATGAGCAGTTCTTC. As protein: CASSPTASYNEQFF. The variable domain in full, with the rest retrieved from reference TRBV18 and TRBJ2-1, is NAGVMQNPRHLVRRRGQEARLRCSPMKGHSHVYWYRQLPEEGLKFMVYLQKENIIDESGMPKERFSAEFPKEGPSILRIQQVVRGDSAAYFCASSPTASYNEQFFGPGTRLTVL.

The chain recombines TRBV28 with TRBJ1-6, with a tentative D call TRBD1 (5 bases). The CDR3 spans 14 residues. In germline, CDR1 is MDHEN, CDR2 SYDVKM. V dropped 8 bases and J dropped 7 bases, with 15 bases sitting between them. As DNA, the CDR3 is TGTGCCAGCCATAGGTCGGGGGAGAATTCACCCCTCCACTTT. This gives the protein CASHRSGENSPLHF. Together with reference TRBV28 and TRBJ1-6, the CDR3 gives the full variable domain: DVKVTQSSRYLVKRTGEKVFLECVQDMDHENMFWYRQDPGLGLRLIYFSYDVKMKEKGDIPEGYSVSREKKERFSLILESASTNQTSMYLCASHRSGENSPLHFGNGTRLTVT.

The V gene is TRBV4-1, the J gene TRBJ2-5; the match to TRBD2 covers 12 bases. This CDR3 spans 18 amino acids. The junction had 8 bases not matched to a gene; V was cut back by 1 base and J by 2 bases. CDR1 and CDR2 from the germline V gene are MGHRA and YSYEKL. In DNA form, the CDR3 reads TGCGCCAGCAGCCAAGGTCCTAGCGGGGGGGCCGGGCAAGAGACCCAGTACTTC. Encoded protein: CASSQGPSGGAGQETQYF.

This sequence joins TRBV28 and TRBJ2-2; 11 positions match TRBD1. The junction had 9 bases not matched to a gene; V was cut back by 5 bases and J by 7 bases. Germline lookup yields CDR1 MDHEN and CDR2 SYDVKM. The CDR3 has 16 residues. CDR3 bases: TGTGCCAGCAGTCCTAGGACAGGGGGCTTTGACGGGGAGCTGTTTTTT. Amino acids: CASSPRTGGFDGELFF.

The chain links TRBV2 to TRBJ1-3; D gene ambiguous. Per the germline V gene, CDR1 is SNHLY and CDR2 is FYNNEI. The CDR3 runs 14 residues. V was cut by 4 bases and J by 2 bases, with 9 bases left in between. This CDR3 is CASSVGETGNTIYF. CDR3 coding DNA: TGTGCCAGCAGTGTGGGCGAAACTGGAAACACCATATATTTT. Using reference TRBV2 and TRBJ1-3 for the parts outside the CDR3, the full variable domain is EPEVTQTPSHQVTQMGQEVILRCVPISNHLYFYWYRQILGQKVEFLVSFYNNEISEKSEIFDDQFSVERPDGSNFTLKIRSTKLEDSAMYFCASSVGETGNTIYFGEGSWLTVV.

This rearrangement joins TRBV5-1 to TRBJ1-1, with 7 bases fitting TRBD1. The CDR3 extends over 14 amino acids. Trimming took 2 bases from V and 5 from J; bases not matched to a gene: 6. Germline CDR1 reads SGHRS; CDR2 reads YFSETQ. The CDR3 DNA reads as TGCGCCAGCAGCTTTACAGGGGTTCGGACTGAAGCTTTCTTT. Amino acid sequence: CASSFTGVRTEAFF.

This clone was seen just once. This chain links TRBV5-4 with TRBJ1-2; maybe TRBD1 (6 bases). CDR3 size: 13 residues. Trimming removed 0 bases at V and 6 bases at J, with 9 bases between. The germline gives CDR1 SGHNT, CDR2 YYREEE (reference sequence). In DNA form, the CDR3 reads TGTGCCAGCAGCTTGGCCGCAGGGGATGGCTACACCTTC. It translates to CASSLAAGDGYTF.

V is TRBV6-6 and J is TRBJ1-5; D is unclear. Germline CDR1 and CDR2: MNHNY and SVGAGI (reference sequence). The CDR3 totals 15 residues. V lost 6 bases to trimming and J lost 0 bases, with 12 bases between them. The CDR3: CASRGPRDSNQPQHF. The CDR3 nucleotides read TGTGCCAGCAGAGGCCCCCGGGATAGCAATCAGCCCCAGCATTTT.